This TCR beta chain was documented in a study of blood T cell repertoires in COVID-19. For the study at large: Samples came from the United States, Italy and Spain, spanning acute and convalescent COVID-19. Sample material is recorded as cDNA or gDNA derived from T cells, B-cell-depleted T cells, or PBMCs.

In the authors' workflow: Amplification with reference gene primers provided the estimates of nucleated cell counts. Measured with immunoSEQ multiplex PCR; TCRdb has only the in-frame clones, and not every one. For V, J and clone size, that table is used; D and trimming come from the DNA. The sample lists about 83,000 clones, 87% occurring once. The ends were cut back, 5 bases at V and 4 bases at J, with 10 bases in the middle. This CDR3 contains 13 residues. Germline assignment: CDR1 SGHTA and CDR2 FQGTGA. V is TRBV7-3 and J is TRBJ2-3; the D is unclear. The sequenced sample was peripheral blood. This receptor was identified in a woman aged 45 to 65 with active or convalescent COVID-19. Here the CDR3 reads CASSRTDSDTQYF. Here the CDR3 DNA reads TGTGCCAGCAGCCGTACCGACTCAGATACGCAGTATTTT.